One T cell receptor beta chain is described in this entry. In the authors' workflow: How many nucleated cells were present was estimated from reference gene primer amplification. The assay was immunoSEQ multiplex PCR, and TCRdb's table has in-frame clones only and misses some. V and J calls and clone size come straight from that table; D and trimming were deduced from the DNA. Of some 180,000 clones in the sample, approximately 85% were seen once. The V segment lost 2 bases and the J segment 5 bases; nucleotides outside the gene matches: 5. Germline-derived CDR1 and CDR2 are SGHRS and YFSETQ. CDR3 length equals 14 residues. This sample is part of a study of blood T cell repertoires in COVID-19. Across the study: COVID-19 samples from acute and convalescent phases originated in the United States, Italy and Spain.

This clonotype originated in an older woman with acute or convalescent COVID-19. The sequencing sample was made of peripheral blood. The J gene is TRBJ1-1, the V gene TRBV5-1, with TRBD1 matching 8 bases. The DNA of the CDR3 is TGCGCCAGCAGCTTACAGGGGGGTGGTACTGAAGCTTTCTTT. It is translated as CASSLQGGGTEAFF.